Given below is one T cell receptor beta chain in context. What it binds is not known. Germline V lookup: CDR1 KGHSH, CDR2 LQKENI. There are 14 residues in the CDR3. V lost 2 bases to trimming and J lost 4 bases, with 12 bases between them. This sample is part of a study of monozygotic twins with cystic fibrosis. Sequenced by immunoSEQ multiplex PCR; TCRdb stores in-frame clones only, minus some. The data contain about 30,000 clones, approximately 86% of them singletons. Overall study results and limits: Monozygotic CF twin pairs shared significantly more nucleotide-identical clonotypes than unrelated CF individuals did.

Sample: blood. V and J are TRBV18 and TRBJ2-7, with D unclear. The receptor was isolated from a girl aged 2 to 10 with cystic fibrosis. Written as DNA, the CDR3 is TGTGCCAGCTCACCATACAACTATCTTTACGAGCAGTACTTC. This translates into CASSPYNYLYEQYF.